This T cell receptor beta chain was captured in a study of shared clonotypes between healthy human individuals. Data came from immunoSEQ multiplex PCR; TCRdb stores just in-frame clones and leaves some out. Among about 2 million clones listed, 85% to 95% were seen once. Germline-derived CDR1 and CDR2 are ENHRY and SYGVKD. V was trimmed by 10 bases and J by 3 bases, leaving 19 bases between them. The CDR3 contains 14 residues. Specimen: naive CD4+ T cells sorted from blood. Subset indicated: CD45RA+ positively selected. The TCR sequence derives from a man younger than 35 in good health. The J gene is TRBJ2-7, the V gene TRBV10-3; possibly TRBD1 for D (5 bases). CDR3 sequence: CATNKGHLGYEQYF. In DNA form, the CDR3 reads TGTGCCACTAATAAAGGACATCTAGGCTACGAGCAGTACTTC.